This paragraph reports one T cell receptor beta chain. Antigen unknown. This specimen comes from a study of T cells in Graves' hyperthyroidism and ophthalmopathy. J gave up 0 bases and V 4 bases, and 4 bases lay outside the gene matches. Per germline, CDR1 SQVTM and CDR2 ANQGSEA. The CDR3 spans 14 residues. Investigators excluded patients with uncontrolled infection, other autoimmune disease, pregnancy or lactation. Study-wide results and caveats: Most thyroid clonotypes with frequency above 0.001 were detected in blood. Through a model of 13 V-J features, ophthalmopathy was separated from stable hyperthyroidism.

TCR beta CDR3 regions were amplified from RNA. The TCR CDR3 was amplified in a first-round RT-PCR using the HTBI primer set. TCRdb re-derived calls from the multiplex PCR reads in MiXCR, one entry per CDR3 protein. The sample lists around 340,000 distinct CDR3 sequences, around a sixth occurring once. This receptor was taken from a woman aged 45-65 years with Graves' hyperthyroidism. Sequencing used blood. The chain has TRBV29-1 and TRBJ2-5; 8 nucleotides agree with TRBD2. This CDR3 is CSVAGRAYQETQYF. The DNA for the CDR3 is TGCAGCGTTGCCGGGAGGGCCTACCAAGAGACCCAGTACTTC. The full variable domain, rest sourced from reference TRBV29-1 and TRBJ2-5, is SAVISQKPSRDICQRGTSLTIQCQVDSQVTMMFWYRQQPGQSLTLIATANQGSEATYESGFVIDKFPISRPNLTFSTLTVSNMSPEDSSIYLCSVAGRAYQETQYFGPGTRLLVL.